The next 21 T cell receptor beta chains were all read from a single sample in a study of T cell changes during pregnancy in multiple sclerosis. Method: immunoSEQ multiplex PCR; TCRdb's copy keeps in-frame clones and lacks some. This table holds under 50,000 clones, more than 85% found once. Sequenced material: CD8+ T cells from peripheral blood mononuclear cells, taken in the third trimester of pregnancy. All receptors come from a female donor with multiple sclerosis, enrolled in a pregnancy study.

The chain carries TRBV5-1 and TRBJ2-1, with D unresolved. Germline loops: CDR1 SGHRS, CDR2 YFSETQ. V lost 2 bases and J lost 2, with 14 bases in between. The CDR3 has 16 residues. CDR3 protein: CASSLEEVSAYNEQFF. The CDR3 bases are TGCGCCAGCAGCTTAGAAGAGGTGTCGGCCTACAATGAGCAGTTCTTC.

The chain couples TRBV5-6 to TRBJ1-4; D perhaps matches TRBD1 (5 bases). CDR1 and CDR2 (germline): SGHDT, YYEEEE. The CDR3 runs to 13 residues. V lost 4 bases to trimming and J lost 10 bases, with 14 bases between them. CDR3 protein: CASSTGSSGKLFF. The CDR3 DNA reads TGTGCCAGCAGCACAGGAAGTTCAGGAAAACTGTTTTTT.

The chain couples TRBV2 to TRBJ2-1, with 16 bases lining up with TRBD2. Germline CDR1 reads SNHLY; CDR2 reads FYNNEI. Trimming at V came to 4 bases and at J to 1 base, leaving 7 bases not matched to a gene. The CDR3 has 19 amino acids. Written as DNA, the CDR3 is TGTGCCAGCAGTGGGGCCGGGACTAGCGGGGGGGTGTCCTACAATGAGCAGTTCTTC. This encodes CASSGAGTSGGVSYNEQFF.

The chain uses TRBV16 and TRBJ2-7; D is unclear. The CDR3 contains 13 residues. Trimming stripped 0 bases from V and 3 bases from J, with 6 bases between. Germline V gene sequence: CDR1 KGHSY, CDR2 FQNENV. The CDR3 here is CASSQSVSYEQYF. The DNA of the CDR3 is TGTGCCAGCAGCCAATCAGTGAGCTACGAGCAGTACTTC. The whole variable domain, remainder taken from reference TRBV16 and TRBJ2-7, is GEEVAQTPKHLVRGEGQKAKLYCAPIKGHSYVFWYQQVLKNEFKFLISFQNENVFDETGMPKERFSAKCLPNSPCSLEIQATKLEDSAVYFCASSQSVSYEQYFGPGTRLTVT.

The chain is built from TRBV7-3 and TRBJ2-3; 15 positions match TRBD2. V lost 3 bases, J lost 2 bases, and 3 bases stayed unmatched. Germline V gene data show CDR1 as SGHTA and CDR2 as FQGTGA. The length of the CDR3 is 17 residues. CDR3: CASSFGLAGGLTDTQYF. The CDR3 DNA follows: TGTGCCAGCAGCTTCGGACTAGCGGGGGGGCTCACAGATACGCAGTATTTT.

The J gene is TRBJ2-2, the V gene TRBV11-2; 8 bases line up with TRBD2. V was pared by 5 bases and J by 6 bases, with 2 bases of the junction left unmatched. This CDR3 is built from 13 residues. CDR1 SGHAT and CDR2 FQNNGV come from the germline V gene. CDR3 in amino acids: CASSVGGAGELFF. CDR3 bases: TGTGCCAGCAGCGTCGGGGGGGCCGGGGAGCTGTTTTTT. Filled out from reference TRBV11-2 and TRBJ2-2, the complete variable domain reads EAGVAQSPRYKIIEKRQSVAFWCNPISGHATLYWYQQILGQGPKLLIQFQNNGVVDDSQLPKDRFSAERLKGVDSTLKIQPAKLEDSAVYLCASSVGGAGELFFGEGSRLTVL.

The V and J genes are TRBV7-9 and TRBJ1-1; D may be TRBD1 (5 bases). The CDR3 is 17 residues long. The ends were cut back, 1 base at V and 4 bases at J, with 19 bases in the middle. The V gene's germline CDR1 is SEHNR and CDR2 FQNEAQ (reference sequence). In DNA form, the CDR3 reads TGTGCCAGCAGCTTAGGGACTTTGGGGGGTCATGGCACTGAAGCTTTCTTT. It is translated as CASSLGTLGGHGTEAFF.

This chain connects TRBV7-8 to TRBJ1-4; 8 nucleotides match TRBD1. The CDR3 is 15 amino acids. Germline assignment: CDR1 SGHVS and CDR2 FQNEAQ. J gave up 5 bases and V 1 base, and 3 bases lay outside the gene matches. The CDR3 DNA follows: TGTGCCAGCAGCTTAGTCCGGGACAGGAATGAAAAACTGTTTTTT. The encoded protein is CASSLVRDRNEKLFF.

CDR3 sequence reads: CASRLDRDEQYF. Written as DNA, the CDR3 is TGTGCCAGCAGACTCGACAGAGACGAGCAGTACTTC. The chain couples TRBV7-9 to TRBJ2-7; weak D call: TRBD1 (5 bases). Trimming removed 6 bases from V and 5 bases from J, with 11 bases in between. Germline-derived CDR1 and CDR2 are SEHNR and FQNEAQ (reference sequence). This CDR3 region has 12 residues.

The gene calls are TRBV6-5 and TRBJ1-1; no clear D. CDR1 MNHEY and CDR2 SVGAGI come from the germline V gene. V was clipped by 0 bases and J by 1 base, with 9 bases between them. The CDR3 has 15 residues. This CDR3 is CASSYSTDQNTEAFF. The CDR3 DNA reads TGTGCCAGCAGTTACTCCACAGACCAGAACACTGAAGCTTTCTTT.

The chain employs TRBV12-5 and TRBJ2-5; 12 bases line up with TRBD2. The CDR3 consists of 18 residues. Germline CDR1 and CDR2: LGHNT and FRNRAP. The trim removed 0 bases at V and 0 bases at J, leaving 5 bases unmatched. The CDR3: CASGLVVTSGGHQETQYF. Written as DNA, the CDR3 is TGTGCTAGTGGTTTGGTGGTGACTAGCGGGGGACACCAAGAGACCCAGTACTTC. Combining the CDR3 with reference TRBV12-5 and TRBJ2-5 gives the whole variable domain DARVTQTPRHKVTEMGQEVTMRCQPILGHNTVFWYRQTMMQGLELLAYFRNRAPLDDSGMPKDRFSAEMPDATLATLKIQPSEPRDSAVYFCASGLVVTSGGHQETQYFGPGTRLLVL.

The chain recombines TRBV7-8 with TRBJ1-2, with a possible D match to TRBD1 (5 bases). Germline V gives CDR1 SGHVS, CDR2 FQNEAQ. Trimming removed 3 bases from V and 2 bases from J, with 16 bases in between. This CDR3 spans 16 amino acids. The CDR3 reads CASSFLSRDTNYGYTF. The CDR3, as DNA: TGTGCCAGCAGCTTCCTCTCCAGGGATACCAACTATGGCTACACCTTC.

The J gene is TRBJ2-1, the V gene TRBV5-1; 16 nucleotides line up with TRBD2. Looked up from germline, CDR1 is SGHRS and CDR2 is YFSETQ. CDR3 length: 17 amino acids. V was pared by 2 bases and J by 8 bases, with 7 bases of the junction left unmatched. The CDR3 region is CASSFLGLAGGPDEQFF. The CDR3 nucleotides are TGCGCCAGCAGCTTCCTGGGACTAGCGGGGGGGCCCGATGAGCAGTTCTTC.

The chain is built from TRBV7-6 and TRBJ1-5; D gene ambiguous. The germline gives CDR1 SGHVS, CDR2 FNYEAQ. The CDR3 runs 14 residues. Trimming removed 1 base at V and 6 bases at J, with 10 bases between. CDR3 sequence reads: CASSLGGVLQPQHF. The DNA of the CDR3 is TGTGCCAGCAGCTTAGGGGGAGTTCTTCAGCCCCAGCATTTT.

The chain carries TRBV14 and TRBJ2-1, with TRBD1 as a possible D gene (6 bases). Germline lookup yields CDR1 SGHDN and CDR2 FVKESK. V lost 6 bases, J lost 2 bases, and 14 bases lay in between. CDR3 length equals 15 residues. CDR3 in DNA: TGTGCCAGCAGGCCGGCCGGGACACCCTACAATGAGCAGTTCTTC. Translation gives CASRPAGTPYNEQFF. Looking up the rest from reference TRBV14 and TRBJ2-1 gives the full variable domain: EAGVTQFPSHSVIEKGQTVTLRCDPISGHDNLYWYRRVMGKEIKFLLHFVKESKQDESGMPNNRFLAERTGGTYSTLKVQPAELEDSGVYFCASRPAGTPYNEQFFGPGTRLTVL.

The chain has TRBV13 and TRBJ1-6, with 7 bases that match TRBD1. Germline V gives CDR1 PRHDT, CDR2 FYEKMQ (reference sequence). J lost 10 bases, V lost 4 bases, and 10 bases had no gene match. This CDR3 region has 15 residues. This CDR3 is CASSSRDRASSPLHF. In DNA form, the CDR3 reads TGTGCCAGCAGCTCCCGGGACAGAGCAAGCTCACCCCTCCACTTT. Full variable domain (outside the CDR3, taken from reference TRBV13 and TRBJ1-6): AAGVIQSPRHLIKEKRETATLKCYPIPRHDTVYWYQQGPGQDPQFLISFYEKMQSDKGSIPDRFSAQQFSDYHSELNMSSLELGDSALYFCASSSRDRASSPLHFGNGTRLTVT.

This chain links TRBV6-5 with TRBJ2-5; possible D gene TRBD2, 5 bases. Trimming removed 2 bases at V and 4 bases at J, with 17 bases between. Germline CDR1 and CDR2: MNHEY and SVGAGI. There are 16 residues in the CDR3. The CDR3 loop is CASSYTLASGSETQYF. CDR3 sequence (DNA): TGTGCCAGCAGTTACACCCTCGCTTCGGGGTCAGAGACCCAGTACTTC.

The rearrangement joins TRBV6-1 to TRBJ1-6; TRBD1 matches at 8 bases. Losses at the gene ends were 11 bases for V and 10 bases for J; bases not matched to a gene: 16. The CDR3 has 15 amino acids. Germline V gives CDR1 MNHNS, CDR2 SASEGT. The CDR3 reads CALNPREGQDSPLHF. For the CDR3, the DNA is TGTGCCCTCAACCCGAGGGAGGGACAGGACTCACCCCTCCACTTT.

A single count supports this clone. The rearrangement links TRBV29-1 to TRBJ2-5; no definite D call. The V gene's germline CDR1 is SQVTM and CDR2 ANQGSEA. This CDR3 contains 16 residues. Trimming took off 0 bases at V and 0 bases at J, with 14 bases between the two ends. CDR3 residues: CSVEDQTNLYQETQYF. The DNA of the CDR3 is TGCAGCGTTGAAGATCAGACAAACCTGTACCAAGAGACCCAGTACTTC.

The genes are TRBV2 and TRBJ2-3, with TRBD2 matching over 8 bases. V gave up 10 bases and J gave up 9 bases; unmatched junction bases: 6. The CDR3 is 11 amino acids. CDR1 and CDR2 (germline): SNHLY, FYNNEI. CDR3 residues: CATDSGGTQYF. The CDR3 DNA follows: TGTGCCACCGACAGCGGGGGAACGCAGTATTTT.

The CDR3 region has the DNA TGTGCCAGCAGCCAAAACGTCCCGGGACTAGCGGGGGGCAGCCAAGAGACCCAGTACTTC. Translation gives CASSQNVPGLAGGSQETQYF. This chain links TRBV27 with TRBJ2-5; 15 nucleotides line up with TRBD2. Germline V gene data show CDR1 as MNHEY and CDR2 as SMNVEV (reference sequence). V shed 6 bases, J shed 1 base, and the junction held 15 bases outside the gene matches. This CDR3 is built from 20 residues.